The 20 T cell receptor beta chains below come from one sample, sequenced in a study of shared clonotypes between healthy human individuals. Libraries were prepared by immunoSEQ multiplex PCR; TCRdb keeps only in-frame clonotypes and omits some of them. The table has 2.5 million or so clones, around 94% seen once. Sequencing used naive CD4+ T cells sorted from blood. Subset reported: CD45RA+ positively selected. The receptors derive from a young man in good health.

CDR3 bases: TGTGCCAGCAGCCGTACCATGGATTCACCCCTCCACTTT. Translating gives CASSRTMDSPLHF. The chain uses TRBV4-2 and TRBJ1-6; D gene uncertain. This CDR3 is built from 13 residues. Trimming shortened V by 4 bases and J by 8 bases, and 9 bases separated the two germline ends. The germline V gene has CDR1 LGHNA and CDR2 YNFKEQ.

The chain combines TRBV18 with TRBJ2-3; D ambiguous. CDR1 and CDR2 (germline): KGHSH, LQKENI. V was clipped by 4 bases and J by 8 bases, with 13 bases between them. The CDR3 contains 13 residues. For the CDR3, the DNA is TGTGCCAGCTCACTCAGATCTGAGGCTACGCAGTATTTT. It specifies CASSLRSEATQYF.

The chain is built from TRBV18 and TRBJ2-7; 8 bases map to TRBD2. V gave up 8 bases and J gave up 6 bases; unmatched junction bases: 6. Germline CDR1 is KGHSH and CDR2 is LQKENI. CDR3 length: 12 amino acids. The CDR3 DNA follows: TGTGCCAGCACCCTCGGGGGGGGCGAGCAGTACTTC. This sequence encodes CASTLGGGEQYF.

Turning to this clone: Additional DNA sequences in this sample encode the identical CDR3. The rearrangement uses TRBV28 and TRBJ2-3; TRBD2 aligns across 8 bases. The CDR3 is 15 amino acids. The V and J ends lost 4 bases and 1 base, in that order; junction bases with no gene match: 4. Germline V gives CDR1 MDHEN, CDR2 SYDVKM. For the CDR3, the DNA is TGTGCCAGCAGTTCCCCGGGAGGGGGCACAGATACGCAGTATTTT. Amino acids: CASSSPGGGTDTQYF.

This clone was detected once. The chain links TRBV7-2 to TRBJ1-2; no reliable D call. Trimming stripped 0 bases from V and 4 bases from J, with 9 bases between. Germline assignment: CDR1 SGHTA and CDR2 FQGNSA. The CDR3 is 14 amino acids. The CDR3 DNA reads as TGTGCCAGCAGCTTAGCGTACCGGGGCTATGGCTACACCTTC. Translated, it gives CASSLAYRGYGYTF.

This sequence joins TRBV6-5 and TRBJ1-3, with D tentatively TRBD1 (6 bases). The CDR3 spans 14 residues. V lost 5 bases and J lost 0, with 8 bases in between. Germline V gene sequence: CDR1 MNHEY, CDR2 SVGAGI. The CDR3 protein is CASSQGSSGNTIYF. The CDR3 bases are TGTGCCAGCAGTCAGGGGAGCTCTGGAAACACCATATATTTT.

CDR3 coding DNA: TGTGCCAGCAGTTTATCTAAACAGGGGGAGGTCACCTTC. Its protein product is CASSLSKQGEVTF. The chain recombines TRBV28 with TRBJ1-2, with 8 bases aligning to TRBD1. Germline CDR1 reads MDHEN; CDR2 reads SYDVKM. Losses at the gene ends were 1 base for V and 13 bases for J; bases not matched to a gene: 8. This CDR3 is 13 amino acids long.

The chain joins TRBV5-6 to TRBJ2-5; 10 nucleotides align to TRBD1. The CDR3 consists of 15 residues. Per germline, CDR1 SGHDT and CDR2 YYEEEE. V was pared by 3 bases and J by 7 bases, with 9 bases of the junction left unmatched. CDR3 DNA: TGTGCCAGCAGCTCACGGACAGGGGGGACCGGGACCCAGTACTTC. It encodes CASSSRTGGTGTQYF.

The chain has TRBV18 and TRBJ2-5; D gene unclear. The CDR3 is made up of 12 amino acids. Per germline, CDR1 KGHSH and CDR2 LQKENI. The V end was cut by 1 base, the J end by 5 bases, with 5 bases between. CDR3 loop: CASSPQMETQYF. The CDR3 bases are TGTGCCAGCTCACCACAGATGGAGACCCAGTACTTC.

The chain recombines TRBV10-3 with TRBJ2-5; D might be TRBD1 (5 bases). Trimming removed 3 bases from V and 4 bases from J, with 9 bases in between. This CDR3 has 13 amino acids. Per the germline V gene, CDR1 is ENHRY and CDR2 is SYGVKD. DNA of the CDR3: TGTGCCATCAGTGACGACAGAGGAGAGACCCAGTACTTC. It yields the protein CAISDDRGETQYF.

This chain connects TRBV7-9 to TRBJ2-1; TRBD2 is a possible D gene (6 bases). The V and J ends lost 1 base and 8 bases respectively, with 12 bases between them. Per germline, CDR1 SEHNR and CDR2 FQNEAQ (reference sequence). This CDR3 spans 14 amino acids. CDR3 coding DNA: TGTGCCAGCAGCTTAGAGGGACTTCGGGATGAGCAGTTCTTC. Residues: CASSLEGLRDEQFF. Drawing the rest from reference TRBV7-9 and TRBJ2-1, the complete variable domain is DTGVSQNPRHKITKRGQNVTFRCDPISEHNRLYWYRQTLGQGPEFLTYFQNEAQLEKSRLLSDRFSAERPKGSFSTLEIQRTEQGDSAMYLCASSLEGLRDEQFFGPGTRLTVL.

As regards this clone: Other DNA sequences in the sample encode the same CDR3. The chain uses TRBV2 and TRBJ2-5; D may be TRBD2 (5 bases). Trimming pared 6 bases from V and 5 bases from J, leaving 10 bases between. CDR3 size: 12 residues. Germline-derived CDR1 and CDR2 are SNHLY and FYNNEI. CDR3 loop: CASRGGRETQYF. The CDR3 nucleotides read TGTGCCAGCAGGGGCGGGCGGGAGACCCAGTACTTC.

The table lists this clone with a few counts. The chain joins TRBV5-8 to TRBJ1-1, with D possibly matching TRBD1 (6 bases). CDR1 SGHTS and CDR2 YDEGEE come from the germline V gene. V was cut by 5 bases and J by 1 base, with 9 bases left in between. This CDR3 region has 13 residues. CDR3 nucleotides: TGTGCCAGCAGGTCGACAGGGAACACTGAAGCTTTCTTT. Translating gives CASRSTGNTEAFF.

This chain uses TRBV10-3 with TRBJ2-5; no definite D call. The germline CDR1 and CDR2 sequences are ENHRY and SYGVKD. Trimming cost V 4 bases and J 1 base, with 7 bases left between them. There are 13 residues in the CDR3. The CDR3 nucleotides read TGTGCCATCAGTGCGGTCAGCCAAGAGACCCAGTACTTC. Translated, it gives CAISAVSQETQYF.

In regard to this clone: Other DNA sequences in the sample encode the same CDR3. The V call is TRBV28, the J call TRBJ1-2; D gene unclear. Between the trimmed V and J ends, which lost 2 bases and 1 base, there was a span of 5 bases. This CDR3 spans 13 amino acids. Per the germline V gene, CDR1 is MDHEN and CDR2 is SYDVKM. The CDR3 sequence: CASSLPVNYGYTF. In DNA form, the CDR3 reads TGTGCCAGCAGTTTACCAGTTAACTATGGCTACACCTTC.

The chain recombines TRBV6-1 with TRBJ2-2, with D uncertain. The ends were cut back, 5 bases at V and 0 bases at J, with 10 bases in the middle. CDR3 length: 15 residues. CDR1 and CDR2 from the germline V gene are MNHNS and SASEGT. CDR3: CASSNPTANTGELFF. CDR3 sequence (DNA): TGTGCCAGCAGTAACCCGACGGCGAACACCGGGGAGCTGTTTTTT.

This chain uses TRBV30 with TRBJ2-3, with unresolved D. There are 14 residues in the CDR3. Germline V gene data show CDR1 as GTSNPN and CDR2 as SVGIG (reference sequence). Trimming stripped 3 bases from V and 2 bases from J, with 12 bases between. The CDR3: CAWSIVEFTDTQYF. The CDR3 nucleotides are TGTGCCTGGAGCATCGTAGAGTTCACAGATACGCAGTATTTT.

V usage is TRBV7-9 and J usage is TRBJ1-2; the D gene is possibly TRBD1 (5 bases). CDR1 and CDR2 from the germline V gene are SEHNR and FQNEAQ (reference sequence). The CDR3 runs to 14 residues. Trimming shortened V by 4 bases and J by 2 bases, and 11 bases separated the two germline ends. DNA for the CDR3: TGTGCCAGCAGCTCTCTCCGGGACAACTATGGCTACACCTTC. It is translated as CASSSLRDNYGYTF. The full variable domain, its missing parts supplied by reference TRBV7-9 and TRBJ1-2, is DTGVSQNPRHKITKRGQNVTFRCDPISEHNRLYWYRQTLGQGPEFLTYFQNEAQLEKSRLLSDRFSAERPKGSFSTLEIQRTEQGDSAMYLCASSSLRDNYGYTFGSGTRLTVV.

This clone was detected only once. The chain carries TRBV7-3 and TRBJ2-7; D gene uncertain. Trimming took off 1 base at V and 5 bases at J, with 9 bases between the two ends. Germline CDR1 SGHTA, CDR2 FQGTGA. This CDR3 is built from 13 residues. The CDR3 loop is CASSLRRSNEQYF. In DNA form, the CDR3 reads TGTGCCAGCAGCTTAAGGCGGAGCAACGAGCAGTACTTC.

The gene calls are TRBV4-3 and TRBJ2-1; weak D call: TRBD1 (7 bases). Trimming pared 4 bases from V and 4 bases from J, leaving 14 bases between. Per the germline V gene, CDR1 is LGHNA and CDR2 is YSLEER. The CDR3 spans 15 residues. In DNA form, the CDR3 reads TGCGCCAGCAGCCCCGGCGGGACAGCGTACAATGAGCAGTTCTTC. Translated, it gives CASSPGGTAYNEQFF.